Included here is one TCR beta chain sequence, with context. Assay used: immunoSEQ multiplex PCR; TCRdb lists only in-frame clones, some missing. This sample yields roughly 49,000 clones, of which around 80% are seen a single time; over 6.5% belongs to the top ten. From germline, CDR1 is MDHEN and CDR2 SYDVKM. CDR3 size: 14 residues. V lost 5 bases to trimming and J lost 3 bases; unmatched junction nucleotides: 5. The data derive from a study of T cell responses to AZD1222 COVID-19 vaccine. Study-wide background: Second doses at about 4 or about 12 weeks were pooled.

The clonotype originates from an adult in good health. The sequencing here drew on peripheral blood, taken on day 0 of AZD1222 vaccination. The chain recombines TRBV28 with TRBJ2-5; 8 bases line up with TRBD1. The CDR3 nucleotides are TGTGCCAGCAGTCCCTGGACAGGGAAAGAGACCCAGTACTTC. Encoded protein: CASSPWTGKETQYF.